These T cell receptor beta chains were read from a single sample in a study of CD8 T cells in ankylosing spondylitis. TCRdb called the 5' RACE reads again in MiXCR, with one record for every CDR3 protein. The sample lists 350,000 or so distinct CDR3 sequences; over 12% were seen once. The source material was blood, either unsorted or a sorted T cell fraction (not recorded which). The receptors originated from a male donor with ankylosing spondylitis or in good health (not recorded which). Each CDR3 is given with its conserved first and last residue. Each record gives: clone size, V gene, D gene, J gene, CDR3 DNA, CDR3 protein. D genes are given only for firm matches. For some rows the clone size is stated as once, few or many, or as a class when expanded; others skip it.

abundance: few; v_gene: TRBV5-1; d_gene: .; j_gene: TRBJ1-1; CDR3nt: TGCGCCAGCAGCTTGGATTCGGCTTGGACTGAAGCTTTCTTT; CDR3aa: CASSLDSAWTEAFF
abundance: few; v_gene: TRBV20-1; d_gene: TRBD1; j_gene: TRBJ2-7; CDR3nt: TGCAGTGCTGAAAATCGGGACAGGGCTTCCTACGAGCAGTACTTC; CDR3aa: CSAENRDRASYEQYF
abundance: few; v_gene: TRBV5-1; d_gene: .; j_gene: TRBJ1-4; CDR3nt: TGCGCCAGCAGCGGGAACGAAGGGCTAACTAATGAAAAACTGTTTTTT; CDR3aa: CASSGNEGLTNEKLFF
abundance: .; v_gene: TRBV5-1; d_gene: .; j_gene: TRBJ1-1; CDR3nt: TGCGCCAGCAGCTTGGATACCGTCGGGACTGAAGCTTTCTTT; CDR3aa: CASSLDTVGTEAFF
abundance: many; v_gene: TRBV4-1; d_gene: .; j_gene: TRBJ2-5; CDR3nt: TGCGCCAGCAGCCAAGCTTCAAGGGAAGAGACCCAGTACTTC; CDR3aa: CASSQASREETQYF
abundance: once; v_gene: TRBV6-5; d_gene: .; j_gene: TRBJ2-2; CDR3nt: TGTGCCAGCACTTCCGGGACGGGATTTACGAACACCGGGGAGCTGTTTTTT; CDR3aa: CASTSGTGFTNTGELFF
abundance: many; v_gene: TRBV10-2; d_gene: .; j_gene: TRBJ2-1; CDR3nt: TGCGCCAGCAGTGAATCAGGAGGCAGGGGCTACAATGAGCAGTTCTTC; CDR3aa: CASSESGGRGYNEQFF
abundance: .; v_gene: TRBV20-1; d_gene: TRBD2; j_gene: TRBJ2-5; CDR3nt: TGCAGTGCTATCGTAGGGGGTGGGAGGGTTAAACCTAGCGGGAAGTTCATTGGGGAGACCCAGTACTTC; CDR3aa: CSAIVGGGRVKPSGKFIGETQYF
abundance: .; v_gene: TRBV3-1; d_gene: TRBD2; j_gene: TRBJ2-1; CDR3nt: TGTGCCAGCAGCCAGAAGCGGGAGCCCCACAATGAGCAGTTCTTC; CDR3aa: CASSQKREPHNEQFF
abundance: many; v_gene: TRBV20-1; d_gene: TRBD2; j_gene: TRBJ2-3; CDR3nt: TGCAGTGCTAGACTCTTTAGCGGGTTGGCAGATACGCAGTATTTT; CDR3aa: CSARLFSGLADTQYF
abundance: few; v_gene: TRBV5-1; d_gene: TRBD1; j_gene: TRBJ2-7; CDR3nt: TGCGCCAGCAGCCAGACAGGGCCCTACGAGCAGTACTTC; CDR3aa: CASSQTGPYEQYF
abundance: .; v_gene: TRBV15; d_gene: TRBD1; j_gene: TRBJ1-1; CDR3nt: TGTGCCACCAGCAGAGGACAGGGTACCACTGAAGCTTTCTTT; CDR3aa: CATSRGQGTTEAFF
abundance: few; v_gene: TRBV6-1; d_gene: .; j_gene: TRBJ2-7; CDR3nt: TGTGCCAGCAGTGAAGTTTGGGGACCCTACGAGCAGTACTTC; CDR3aa: CASSEVWGPYEQYF
abundance: few; v_gene: TRBV12-3/TRBV12-4; d_gene: .; j_gene: TRBJ1-1; CDR3nt: TGTGCCAGCAGTTCCCGGGGGAGGGCGGGAGCTTTCTTT; CDR3aa: CASSSRGRAGAFF
abundance: few; v_gene: TRBV29-1; d_gene: TRBD2; j_gene: TRBJ2-2; CDR3nt: TGCAGCGTTGCTGGGCTAGCGGGTAGCACCGGGGAGCTGTTTTTT; CDR3aa: CSVAGLAGSTGELFF
abundance: .; v_gene: TRBV15; d_gene: .; j_gene: TRBJ2-2; CDR3nt: TGTGCCACCAGCAGAGGTCAGGGGAACGGGACCGGGGAGCTGTTTTTT; CDR3aa: CATSRGQGNGTGELFF
abundance: many; v_gene: TRBV21-1; d_gene: .; j_gene: TRBJ2-7; CDR3nt: TGTGCCAGCAGCAAAAGCCTAAGGGACAGGCCCTCCTACGAGCAGTACTTC; CDR3aa: CASSKSLRDRPSYEQYF
abundance: .; v_gene: TRBV5-1; d_gene: TRBD1; j_gene: TRBJ2-5; CDR3nt: TGCGCCAGCAGCTTGCGACAGGGGACGATAGAGACCCAGTACTTC; CDR3aa: CASSLRQGTIETQYF
abundance: .; v_gene: TRBV20-1; d_gene: .; j_gene: TRBJ2-4; CDR3nt: TGCAGTGGGGAGGGGGGGGGTAGAATTCAGTACTTC; CDR3aa: CSGEGGGRIQYF
abundance: .; v_gene: TRBV10-2; d_gene: .; j_gene: TRBJ2-1; CDR3nt: TGCGCCAGCAGTGAGTCTTGGGGGGCGAAGTTCTTC; CDR3aa: CASSESWGAKFF
abundance: .; v_gene: TRBV12-3/TRBV12-4; d_gene: TRBD1; j_gene: TRBJ1-2; CDR3nt: TGTGCCAGCAGTCCGGGCGCAGGGGGTGGAGGCTACACCTTC; CDR3aa: CASSPGAGGGGYTF
abundance: many; v_gene: TRBV24-1; d_gene: TRBD1; j_gene: TRBJ2-2; CDR3nt: TGTGCCACCAGTGATAGTGGACAGGGGGTTACCGGGGAGCTGTTTTTT; CDR3aa: CATSDSGQGVTGELFF
abundance: .; v_gene: TRBV20-1; d_gene: .; j_gene: TRBJ2-7; CDR3nt: TGCAGTGCTAGCGGGATCCCCCCAAACGAGCAGTACTTC; CDR3aa: CSASGIPPNEQYF
abundance: few; v_gene: TRBV6-5; d_gene: TRBD2; j_gene: TRBJ2-7; CDR3nt: TGTGCCAGCAGTTCCGGGACTAGCGGGAGAAGGTGGTACGAGCAGTACTTC; CDR3aa: CASSSGTSGRRWYEQYF
abundance: .; v_gene: TRBV20-1; d_gene: TRBD1; j_gene: TRBJ1-2; CDR3nt: TGCAGTGCTAGGGGGACAGTTCATATCTTGGACTATGGCTACACCTTC; CDR3aa: CSARGTVHILDYGYTF